These 18 T cell receptor beta chains share one sample of origin, sequenced in a study of early T cells in non-severe SARS-CoV-2 infection. MiXCR was run by TCRdb on the 5' RACE reads, yielding one entry per CDR3 protein. The data hold 50,000 to 85,000 distinct CDR3 sequences, with approximately 9.1% observed a single time. The sample was whole blood. The receptors here all came from an adult who was a healthcare worker with PCR-confirmed SARS-CoV-2 infection or an uninfected control (not recorded which).

This clonotype was observed many times. V and J are TRBV19 and TRBJ2-2; D might be TRBD1 (6 bases). CDR1 and CDR2 from the germline V gene are LNHDA and SQIVND (reference sequence). Between the trimmed V and J ends, which lost 10 bases and 2 bases, there was a span of 14 bases. The CDR3 is made up of 14 amino acids. The CDR3 here is CATNRDTNTGELFF. The CDR3 nucleotides read TGTGCCACAAACCGGGACACCAACACCGGGGAGCTGTTTTTT.

This rearrangement joins TRBV25-1 to TRBJ2-3; 9 bases fit TRBD2. The CDR3 covers 15 residues. Losses at the gene ends were 3 bases for V and 1 base for J; bases not matched to a gene: 2. CDR1 and CDR2 (germline): MGHDK, SYGVNS. The CDR3 region is CASSEGGRGTDTQYF. The DNA of the CDR3 is TGTGCCAGCAGTGAGGGCGGGAGGGGCACAGATACGCAGTATTTT.

The V and J genes are TRBV3-1 and TRBJ2-5, with D unresolved. With 4 bases removed from V and 5 bases from J, the gap between germline ends came to 5 bases. The CDR3 totals 11 residues. Germline V gene data show CDR1 as LGHDT and CDR2 as YNNKEL (reference sequence). The DNA for the CDR3 is TGTGCCAGCAGCCTACCGGAGACCCAGTACTTC. Translated: CASSLPETQYF.

This clonotype appeared many times. The rearrangement links TRBV29-1 to TRBJ2-7, with 7 positions matching TRBD1. The CDR3 consists of 13 residues. V lost 4 bases to trimming and J lost 3 bases; unmatched junction nucleotides: 6. Germline CDR1 SQVTM, CDR2 ANQGSEA. The CDR3 nucleotides read TGCAGCGTTGCGAGCCGGGACAGCTACGAGCAGTACTTC. The encoded protein is CSVASRDSYEQYF.

This clonotype came up a few times. The V and J genes are TRBV5-1 and TRBJ1-1; 11 bases match TRBD1. The CDR3 extends over 17 amino acids. V lost 4 bases, J lost 4 bases, and 12 bases stayed unmatched. Per germline, CDR1 SGHRS and CDR2 YFSETQ. The CDR3: CASSRKAGQGASTEAFF. For the CDR3, the DNA is TGCGCCAGCAGCAGAAAAGCAGGACAGGGGGCCAGCACTGAAGCTTTCTTT.

In its sample, this clonotype was seen many times. The gene calls are TRBV7-2 and TRBJ2-7, with D uncertain. Trimming removed 1 base at V and 5 bases at J, with 15 bases between. The CDR3 runs to 15 residues. Germline lookup yields CDR1 SGHTA and CDR2 FQGNSA. The CDR3 loop is CASSLGVRFFNEQYF. The CDR3 DNA follows: TGTGCCAGCAGCTTAGGGGTCAGGTTTTTCAACGAGCAGTACTTC.

The sample holds many counts of this clonotype. The chain links TRBV7-3 to TRBJ2-1, with 10 bases aligning to TRBD1. Trimming took 5 bases from V and 5 from J; bases not matched to a gene: 6. Germline V gene data show CDR1 as SGHTA and CDR2 as FQGTGA. This CDR3 has 15 amino acids. CDR3 coding DNA: TGTGCCAGCAGCCGACAGGGGGCGATTCACAATGAGCAGTTCTTC. Amino acid sequence: CASSRQGAIHNEQFF. The full variable domain, rest sourced from reference TRBV7-3 and TRBJ2-1, is GAGVSQTPSNKVTEKGKYVELRCDPISGHTALYWYRQSLGQGPEFLIYFQGTGAADDSGLPNDRFFAVRPEGSVSTLKIQRTERGDSAVYLCASSRQGAIHNEQFFGPGTRLTVL.

This rearrangement joins TRBV5-6 to TRBJ2-1; TRBD2 matches at 8 bases. Losses at the gene ends were 4 bases for V and 4 bases for J; bases not matched to a gene: 16. CDR1 and CDR2 (germline): SGHDT, YYEEEE. The length of the CDR3 is 18 residues. The CDR3 nucleotides read TGTGCCAGCAGCCCCCCCCTTGGAGCCAGCGGGAGTTACAATGAGCAGTTCTTC. Its translation is CASSPPLGASGSYNEQFF.

In its sample, this clonotype was seen a few times. The chain is built from TRBV7-2 and TRBJ1-6, with 7 bases that match TRBD1. CDR3 size: 15 residues. Unmatched junction bases numbered 12, after V lost 3 bases and J lost 13 bases. Per germline, CDR1 SGHTA and CDR2 FQGNSA. CDR3 residues: CASSFTGTARNPLHF. The CDR3 DNA sequence: TGTGCCAGCAGCTTCACCGGGACAGCTCGGAATCCCCTCCACTTT.

V and J are TRBV10-3 and TRBJ1-3; D is ambiguous. The CDR3 consists of 15 residues. Germline assignment: CDR1 ENHRY and CDR2 SYGVKD. Trimming stripped 6 bases from V and 4 bases from J, with 16 bases between. CDR3 sequence reads: CAISLQSAGGNTIYF. In DNA form, the CDR3 reads TGTGCCATCAGCCTTCAATCGGCAGGCGGAAACACCATATATTTT.

This chain uses TRBV7-3 with TRBJ2-2; tentatively, D is TRBD2 (6 bases). Per germline, CDR1 SGHTA and CDR2 FQGTGA. This CDR3 contains 16 residues. Trimming left V 2 bases short and J 1 base short, with 11 bases between. Written as DNA, the CDR3 is TGTGCCAGCAGCTTATTGGCGGGGTTGAACACCGGGGAGCTGTTTTTT. Translated: CASSLLAGLNTGELFF.

This clonotype showed up many times. The rearrangement links TRBV28 to TRBJ1-6, with D unclear. The CDR3 runs to 14 residues. Germline V gene data show CDR1 as MDHEN and CDR2 as SYDVKM. V was trimmed by 6 bases and J by 5 bases, leaving 11 bases between them. CDR3 DNA sequence: TGTGCCAGCAGGTCTCGGGCCAATAATTCACCCCTCCACTTT. It encodes CASRSRANNSPLHF.

This clonotype was picked up many times. The rearrangement uses TRBV5-4 and TRBJ1-2; D ambiguous. The CDR3 runs to 12 residues. CDR1 and CDR2 (germline): SGHNT, YYREEE (reference sequence). V was trimmed by 5 bases and J by 4 bases, leaving 9 bases between them. The CDR3 DNA reads as TGTGCCAGCAGTTCGGGGAGCTATGGCTACACCTTC. Protein: CASSSGSYGYTF.

The chain has TRBV7-8 and TRBJ2-7, with D perhaps given as TRBD1 or TRBD2 (5 bases each). Looked up from germline, CDR1 is SGHVS and CDR2 is FQNEAQ. Trimming shortened V by 5 bases and J by 5 bases, and 16 bases separated the two germline ends. The CDR3 is made up of 14 amino acids. This CDR3 reads CASSRGRSNNEQYF. Here the CDR3 DNA reads TGTGCCAGCAGCCGGGGACGGAGTAATAACGAGCAGTACTTC.

Only a few counts were recorded for this clonotype. The V call is TRBV7-9, the J call TRBJ1-4; D is uncertain. V was trimmed by 7 bases and J by 3 bases, leaving 9 bases between them. The CDR3 spans 13 residues. Germline values: CDR1 SEHNR, CDR2 FQNEAQ (reference sequence). The CDR3 DNA reads TGTGCCAGCACCCGGTCCGCTAATGAAAAACTGTTTTTT. Its protein is CASTRSANEKLFF. Based on the CDR3 plus reference TRBV7-9 and TRBJ1-4, the full variable domain is DTGVSQNPRHKITKRGQNVTFRCDPISEHNRLYWYRQTLGQGPEFLTYFQNEAQLEKSRLLSDRFSAERPKGSFSTLEIQRTEQGDSAMYLCASTRSANEKLFFGSGTQLSVL.

In this sample, this clonotype turned up a few times. CDR3 coding DNA: TGCAGTGCGAGAAACACCGGGGAGCTGTTTTTT. The encoded protein is CSARNTGELFF. The chain employs TRBV20-1 and TRBJ2-2; D remains ambiguous. The CDR3 is 11 amino acids. From germline, CDR1 is DFQATT and CDR2 SNEGSKA (reference sequence). V lost 6 bases, J lost 2 bases, and 4 bases lay in between.

This chain links TRBV28 with TRBJ2-3; the D gene is possibly TRBD1 (6 bases). Germline lookup yields CDR1 MDHEN and CDR2 SYDVKM. V lost 6 bases and J lost 5, with 15 bases in between. This CDR3 comprises 14 residues. In DNA, the CDR3 is TGTGCCAGCAGATCTCAGGGGCTGGGAGATACGCAGTATTTT. Translating it yields CASRSQGLGDTQYF.

This clonotype was detected only a few times. V usage is TRBV7-6 and J usage is TRBJ2-2; D possibly corresponds to TRBD1 (6 bases). CDR1 is SGHVS and CDR2 is FNYEAQ in the germline V gene. V shed 2 bases and J shed 2 bases, with 12 bases lying between them. This CDR3 contains 16 residues. CDR3 loop: CASSLRGTPNTGELFF. CDR3 DNA sequence: TGTGCCAGCAGCTTACGTGGGACACCAAACACCGGGGAGCTGTTTTTT.